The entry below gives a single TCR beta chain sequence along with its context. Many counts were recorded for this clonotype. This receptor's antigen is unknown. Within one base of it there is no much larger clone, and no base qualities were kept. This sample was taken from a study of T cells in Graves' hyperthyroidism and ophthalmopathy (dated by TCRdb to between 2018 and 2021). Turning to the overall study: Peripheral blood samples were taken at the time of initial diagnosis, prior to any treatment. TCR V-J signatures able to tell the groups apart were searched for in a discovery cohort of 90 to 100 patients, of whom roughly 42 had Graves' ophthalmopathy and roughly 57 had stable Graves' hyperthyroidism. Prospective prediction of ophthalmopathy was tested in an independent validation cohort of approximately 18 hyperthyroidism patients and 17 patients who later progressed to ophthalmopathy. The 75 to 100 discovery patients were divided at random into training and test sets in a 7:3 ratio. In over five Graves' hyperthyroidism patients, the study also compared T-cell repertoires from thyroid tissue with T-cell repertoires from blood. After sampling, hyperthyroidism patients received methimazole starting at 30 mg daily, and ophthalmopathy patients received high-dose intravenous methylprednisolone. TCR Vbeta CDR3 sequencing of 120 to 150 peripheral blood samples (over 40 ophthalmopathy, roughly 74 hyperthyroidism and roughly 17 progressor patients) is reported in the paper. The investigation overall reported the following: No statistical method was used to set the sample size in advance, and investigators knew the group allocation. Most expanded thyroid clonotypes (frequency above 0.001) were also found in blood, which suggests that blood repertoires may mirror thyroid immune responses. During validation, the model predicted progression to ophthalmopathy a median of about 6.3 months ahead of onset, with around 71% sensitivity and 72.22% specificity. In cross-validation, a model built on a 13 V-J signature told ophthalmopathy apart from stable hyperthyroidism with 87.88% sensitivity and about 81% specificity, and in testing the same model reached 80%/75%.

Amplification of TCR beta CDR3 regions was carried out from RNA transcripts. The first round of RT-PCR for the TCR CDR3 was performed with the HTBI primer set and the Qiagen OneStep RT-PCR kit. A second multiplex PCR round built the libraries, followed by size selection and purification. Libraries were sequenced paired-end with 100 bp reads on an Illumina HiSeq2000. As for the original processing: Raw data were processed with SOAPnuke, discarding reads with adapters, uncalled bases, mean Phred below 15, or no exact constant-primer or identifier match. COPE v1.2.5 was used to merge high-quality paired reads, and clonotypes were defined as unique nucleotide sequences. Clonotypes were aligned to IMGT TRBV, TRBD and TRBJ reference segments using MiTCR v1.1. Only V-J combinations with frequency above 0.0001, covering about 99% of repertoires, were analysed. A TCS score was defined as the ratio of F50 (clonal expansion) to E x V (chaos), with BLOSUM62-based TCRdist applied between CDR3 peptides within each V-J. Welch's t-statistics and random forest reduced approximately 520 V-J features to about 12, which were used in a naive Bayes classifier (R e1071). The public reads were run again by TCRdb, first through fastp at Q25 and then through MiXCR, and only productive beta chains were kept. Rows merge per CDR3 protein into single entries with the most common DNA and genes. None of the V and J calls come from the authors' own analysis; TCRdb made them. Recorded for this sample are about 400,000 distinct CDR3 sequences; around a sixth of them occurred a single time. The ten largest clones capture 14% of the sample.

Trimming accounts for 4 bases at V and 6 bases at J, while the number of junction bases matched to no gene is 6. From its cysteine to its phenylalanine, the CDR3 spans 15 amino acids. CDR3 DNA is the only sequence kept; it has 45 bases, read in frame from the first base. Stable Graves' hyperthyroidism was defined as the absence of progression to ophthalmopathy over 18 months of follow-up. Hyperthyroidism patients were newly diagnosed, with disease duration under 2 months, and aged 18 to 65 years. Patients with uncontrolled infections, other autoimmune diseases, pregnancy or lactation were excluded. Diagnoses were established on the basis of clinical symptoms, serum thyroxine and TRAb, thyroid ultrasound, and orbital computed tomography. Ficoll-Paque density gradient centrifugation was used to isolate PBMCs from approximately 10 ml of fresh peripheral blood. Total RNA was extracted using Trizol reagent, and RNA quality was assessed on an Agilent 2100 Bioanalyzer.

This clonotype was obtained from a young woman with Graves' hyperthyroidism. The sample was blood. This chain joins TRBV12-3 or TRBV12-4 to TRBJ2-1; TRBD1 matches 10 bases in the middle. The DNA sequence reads TGTGCCAGCAGTTCAGGACAGGGGGTTGTCAATGAGCAGTTCTTC. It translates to CASSSGQGVVNEQFF.